The sample holds many counts of the clone carrying this T cell receptor beta chain. Its antigen is unidentified. Preparation of the TCRbeta library was carried out with unique molecular identifiers. MiXCR, run by TCRdb on the PCR reads, gives a single entry per CDR3 protein. There are hundreds of thousands of distinct CDR3 sequences in the sample; about a tenth occur only once, and about 28% lies in the top ten. The sample comes from a study of T-cell reconstitution after alpha-beta-depleted transplantation in children. Study-level findings and limits: Several hundred expanded graft clones reportedly supplied alpha-beta T cells about two months after transplant. T-cell counts and diversity were attributed mostly to newly produced T cells one year after transplant. It was surviving recipient T cells and thymic progenitors that gave some patients high TCRbeta diversity at day 60.

Per germline, CDR1 SGHVS and CDR2 FNYEAQ. The CDR3 length is 17 residues. With 0 bases clipped from V and 2 bases from J, the junction kept 8 bases outside the gene matches. This material consisted of PBMCs, taken before TCRalphabeta/CD19-depleted stem cell transplant. The receptor comes from a child under two years old with acute myeloid leukemia, due to receive a stem cell transplant. The rearrangement joins TRBV7-6 to TRBJ2-7, with 9 bases matching TRBD2. The CDR3 DNA follows: TGTGCCAGCAGCTTAGCACACCTAGGCGGGAGGGCCTACGAGCAGTACTTC. Protein product: CASSLAHLGGRAYEQYF.